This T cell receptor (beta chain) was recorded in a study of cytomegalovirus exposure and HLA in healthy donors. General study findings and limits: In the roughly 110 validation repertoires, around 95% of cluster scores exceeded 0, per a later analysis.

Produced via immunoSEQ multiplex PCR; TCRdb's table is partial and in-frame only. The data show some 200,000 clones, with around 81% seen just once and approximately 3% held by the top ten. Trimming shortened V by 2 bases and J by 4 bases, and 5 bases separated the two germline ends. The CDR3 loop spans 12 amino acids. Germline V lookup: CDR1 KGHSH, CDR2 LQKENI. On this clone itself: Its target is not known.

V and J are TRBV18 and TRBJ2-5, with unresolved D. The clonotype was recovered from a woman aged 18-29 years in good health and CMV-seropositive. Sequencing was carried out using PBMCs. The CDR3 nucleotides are TGTGCCAGCTCACCAGGCGGAGAGACCCAGTACTTC. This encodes CASSPGGETQYF. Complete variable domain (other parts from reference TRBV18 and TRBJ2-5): NAGVMQNPRHLVRRRGQEARLRCSPMKGHSHVYWYRQLPEEGLKFMVYLQKENIIDESGMPKERFSAEFPKEGPSILRIQQVVRGDSAAYFCASSPGGETQYFGPGTRLLVL.